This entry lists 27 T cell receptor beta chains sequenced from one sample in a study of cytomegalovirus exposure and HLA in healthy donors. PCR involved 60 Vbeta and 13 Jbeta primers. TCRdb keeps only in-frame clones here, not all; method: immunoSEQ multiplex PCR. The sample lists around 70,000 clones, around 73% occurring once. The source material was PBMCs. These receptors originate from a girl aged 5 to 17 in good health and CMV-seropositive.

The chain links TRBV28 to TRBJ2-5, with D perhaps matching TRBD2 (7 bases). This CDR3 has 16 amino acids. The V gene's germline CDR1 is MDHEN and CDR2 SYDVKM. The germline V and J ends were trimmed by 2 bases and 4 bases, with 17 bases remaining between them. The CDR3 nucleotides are TGTGCCAGCAGTTTACGGGGGGCGCGGGGGCGAGAGACCCAGTACTTC. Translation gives CASSLRGARGRETQYF.

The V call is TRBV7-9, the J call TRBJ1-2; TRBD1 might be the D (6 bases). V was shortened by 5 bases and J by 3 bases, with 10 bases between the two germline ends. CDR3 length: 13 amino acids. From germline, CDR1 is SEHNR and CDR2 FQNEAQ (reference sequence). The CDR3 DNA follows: TGTGCCAGCAGCCAACAGGGATACTATGGCTACACCTTC. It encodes CASSQQGYYGYTF.

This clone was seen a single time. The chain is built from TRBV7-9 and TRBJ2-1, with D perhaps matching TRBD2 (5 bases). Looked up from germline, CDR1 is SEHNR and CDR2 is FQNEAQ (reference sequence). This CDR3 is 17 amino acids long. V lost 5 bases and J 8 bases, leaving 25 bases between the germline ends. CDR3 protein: CASSTPQSALSGDEQFF. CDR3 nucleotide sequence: TGTGCCAGCAGCACCCCACAGTCAGCCCTGTCCGGGGATGAGCAGTTCTTC.

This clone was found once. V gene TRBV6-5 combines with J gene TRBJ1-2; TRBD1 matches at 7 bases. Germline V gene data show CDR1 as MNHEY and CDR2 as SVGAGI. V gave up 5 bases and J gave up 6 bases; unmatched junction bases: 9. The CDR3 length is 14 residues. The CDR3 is CASSPYRGEDGYTF. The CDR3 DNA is TGTGCCAGCAGTCCCTACAGGGGTGAGGATGGCTACACCTTC.

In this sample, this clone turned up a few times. This CDR3 reads CASGQEVDQPQHF. CDR3 in DNA: TGTGCCAGCGGGCAGGAGGTAGATCAGCCCCAGCATTTT. The rearrangement joins TRBV2 to TRBJ1-5; D gene uncertain. V lost 8 bases and J lost 5, with 13 bases in between. This CDR3 contains 13 residues. The germline gives CDR1 SNHLY, CDR2 FYNNEI.

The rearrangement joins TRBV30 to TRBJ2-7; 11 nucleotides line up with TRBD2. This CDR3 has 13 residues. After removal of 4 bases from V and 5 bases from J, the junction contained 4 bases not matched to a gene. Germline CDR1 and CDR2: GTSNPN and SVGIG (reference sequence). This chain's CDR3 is CAWIRLAGHEQYF. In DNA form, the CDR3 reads TGTGCCTGGATTAGACTAGCGGGGCACGAGCAGTACTTC.

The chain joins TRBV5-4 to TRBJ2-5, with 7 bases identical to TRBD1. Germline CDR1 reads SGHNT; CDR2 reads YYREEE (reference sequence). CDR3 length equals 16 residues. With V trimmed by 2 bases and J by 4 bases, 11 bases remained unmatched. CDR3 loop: CASSLEGARAGETQYF. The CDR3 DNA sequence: TGTGCCAGCAGCTTAGAGGGGGCGCGTGCGGGAGAGACCCAGTACTTC.

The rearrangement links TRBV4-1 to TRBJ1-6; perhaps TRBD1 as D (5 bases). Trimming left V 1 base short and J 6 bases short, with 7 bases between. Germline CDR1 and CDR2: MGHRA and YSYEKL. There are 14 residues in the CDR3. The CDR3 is CASSQGQINSPLHF. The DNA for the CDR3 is TGCGCCAGCAGCCAAGGACAGATTAATTCACCCCTCCACTTT.

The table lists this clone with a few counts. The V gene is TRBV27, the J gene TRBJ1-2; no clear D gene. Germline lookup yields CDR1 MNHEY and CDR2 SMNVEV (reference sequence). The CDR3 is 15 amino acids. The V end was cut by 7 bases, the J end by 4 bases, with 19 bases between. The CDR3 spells CASTEAYGTSYGYTF. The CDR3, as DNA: TGTGCCAGCACTGAGGCGTACGGTACTTCCTATGGCTACACCTTC.

The CDR3 DNA follows: TGTGCCAGCAGCCCCCCCGCCGGCGGGGAGCTGTTTTTT. Translating it yields CASSPPAGGELFF. This chain links TRBV11-2 with TRBJ2-2; D is unresolved. The CDR3 loop spans 13 amino acids. V lost 5 bases and J lost 7, with 11 bases in between. Germline loops: CDR1 SGHAT, CDR2 FQNNGV. Looking up the rest from reference TRBV11-2 and TRBJ2-2 gives the full variable domain: EAGVAQSPRYKIIEKRQSVAFWCNPISGHATLYWYQQILGQGPKLLIQFQNNGVVDDSQLPKDRFSAERLKGVDSTLKIQPAKLEDSAVYLCASSPPAGGELFFGEGSRLTVL.

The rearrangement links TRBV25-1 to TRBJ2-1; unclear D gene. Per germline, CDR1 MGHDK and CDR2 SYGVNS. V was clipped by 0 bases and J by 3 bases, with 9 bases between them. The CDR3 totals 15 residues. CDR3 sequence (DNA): TGTGCCAGCAGTGAATATCGGTCAGGCTACAATGAGCAGTTCTTC. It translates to CASSEYRSGYNEQFF.

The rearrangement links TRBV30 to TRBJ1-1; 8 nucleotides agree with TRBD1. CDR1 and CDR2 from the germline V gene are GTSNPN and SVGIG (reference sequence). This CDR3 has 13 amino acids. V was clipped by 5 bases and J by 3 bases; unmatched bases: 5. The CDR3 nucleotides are TGTGCCTGGGACAGGGGAGGGGACACTGAAGCTTTCTTT. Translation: CAWDRGGDTEAFF.

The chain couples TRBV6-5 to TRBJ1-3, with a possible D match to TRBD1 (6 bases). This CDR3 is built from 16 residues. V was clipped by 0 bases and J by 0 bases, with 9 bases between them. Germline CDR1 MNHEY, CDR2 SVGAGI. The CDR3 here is CASSYSTGSSGNTIYF. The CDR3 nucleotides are TGTGCCAGCAGTTACTCGACAGGCAGCTCTGGAAACACCATATATTTT.

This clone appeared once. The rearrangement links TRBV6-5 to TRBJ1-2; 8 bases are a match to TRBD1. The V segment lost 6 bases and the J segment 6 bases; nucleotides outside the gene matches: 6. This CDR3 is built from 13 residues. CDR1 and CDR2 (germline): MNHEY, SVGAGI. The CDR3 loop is CASRRTGRNGYTF. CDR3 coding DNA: TGTGCCAGCAGGCGGACAGGGCGAAATGGCTACACCTTC.

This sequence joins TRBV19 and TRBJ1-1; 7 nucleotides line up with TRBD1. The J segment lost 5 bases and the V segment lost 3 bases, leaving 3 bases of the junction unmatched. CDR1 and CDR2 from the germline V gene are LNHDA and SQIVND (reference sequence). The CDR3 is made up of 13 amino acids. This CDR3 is CASSISTGTEAFF. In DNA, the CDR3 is TGTGCCAGTAGTATCTCGACAGGGACTGAAGCTTTCTTT.

The CDR3 region is CASSGQGASHDEQYF. For the CDR3, the DNA is TGCGCCAGCAGCGGACAGGGGGCGAGCCACGACGAGCAGTACTTC. This sequence joins TRBV5-1 and TRBJ2-7; 11 bases are shared with TRBD1. The CDR3 extends over 15 amino acids. CDR1 is SGHRS and CDR2 is YFSETQ in the germline V gene. With V trimmed by 4 bases and J by 5 bases, 8 bases remained unmatched.

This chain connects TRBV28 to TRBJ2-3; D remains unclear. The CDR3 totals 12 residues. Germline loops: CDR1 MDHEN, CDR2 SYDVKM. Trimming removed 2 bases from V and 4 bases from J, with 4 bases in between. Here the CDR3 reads CASSLLSDTQYF. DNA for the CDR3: TGTGCCAGCAGTTTACTTTCAGATACGCAGTATTTT.

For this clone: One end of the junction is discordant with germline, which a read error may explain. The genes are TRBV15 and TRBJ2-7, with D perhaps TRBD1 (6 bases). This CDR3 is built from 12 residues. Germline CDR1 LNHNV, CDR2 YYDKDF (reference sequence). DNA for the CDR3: TGTGCCACCAGTCAGGGGTCCTTCGAGCAGTACTTC. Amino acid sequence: CATSQGSFEQYF.

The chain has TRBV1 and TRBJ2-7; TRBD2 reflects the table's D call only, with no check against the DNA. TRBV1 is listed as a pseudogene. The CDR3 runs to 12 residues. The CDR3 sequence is CTSSSSPYEQYF. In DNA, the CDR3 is TGCACCAGCAGCTCGAGCCCCTACGAGCAGTACTTC.

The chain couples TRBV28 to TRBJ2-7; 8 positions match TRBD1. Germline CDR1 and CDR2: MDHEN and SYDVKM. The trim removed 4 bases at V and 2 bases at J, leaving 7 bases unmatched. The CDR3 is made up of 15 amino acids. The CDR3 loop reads CASSSPQGAAYEQYF. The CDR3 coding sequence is TGTGCCAGCAGTTCACCTCAGGGGGCGGCCTACGAGCAGTACTTC.

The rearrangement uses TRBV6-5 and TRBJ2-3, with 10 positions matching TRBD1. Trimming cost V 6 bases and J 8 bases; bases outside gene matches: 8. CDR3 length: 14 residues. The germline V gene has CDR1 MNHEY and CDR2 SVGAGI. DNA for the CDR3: TGTGCCAGCAGCCCGGACAGGGGGACGGGTACGCAGTATTTT. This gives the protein CASSPDRGTGTQYF.

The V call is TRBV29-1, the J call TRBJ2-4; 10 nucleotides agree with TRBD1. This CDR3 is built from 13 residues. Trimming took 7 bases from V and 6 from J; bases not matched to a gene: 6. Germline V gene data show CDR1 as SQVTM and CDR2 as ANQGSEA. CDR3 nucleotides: TGCAGCGCTGGAGGGACAGGGGCAAACATTCAGTACTTC. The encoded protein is CSAGGTGANIQYF.

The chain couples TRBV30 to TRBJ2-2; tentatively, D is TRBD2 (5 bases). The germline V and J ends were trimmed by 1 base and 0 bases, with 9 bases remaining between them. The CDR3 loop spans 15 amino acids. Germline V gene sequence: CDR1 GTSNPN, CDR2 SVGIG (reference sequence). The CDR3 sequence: CAWSARVTNTGELFF. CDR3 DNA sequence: TGTGCCTGGAGTGCGCGGGTTACGAACACCGGGGAGCTGTTTTTT.

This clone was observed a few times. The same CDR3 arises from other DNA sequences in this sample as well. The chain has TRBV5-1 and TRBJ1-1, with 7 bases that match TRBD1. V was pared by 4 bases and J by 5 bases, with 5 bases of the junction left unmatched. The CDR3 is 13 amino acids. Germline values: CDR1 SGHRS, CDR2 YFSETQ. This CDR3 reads CASSLGGGTEAFF. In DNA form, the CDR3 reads TGCGCCAGCAGCCTAGGGGGCGGAACTGAAGCTTTCTTT.

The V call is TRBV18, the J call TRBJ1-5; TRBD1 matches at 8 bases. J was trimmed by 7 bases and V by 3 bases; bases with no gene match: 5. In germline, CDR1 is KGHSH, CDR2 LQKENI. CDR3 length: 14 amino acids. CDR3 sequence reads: CASSPRTGSQPQHF. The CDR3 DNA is TGTGCCAGCTCACCGCGGACAGGGTCACAGCCCCAGCATTTT.

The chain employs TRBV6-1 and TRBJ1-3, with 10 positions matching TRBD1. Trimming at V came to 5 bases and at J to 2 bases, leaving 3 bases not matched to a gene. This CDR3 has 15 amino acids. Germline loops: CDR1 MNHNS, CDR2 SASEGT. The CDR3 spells CASSRDRGTGNTIYF. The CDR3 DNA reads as TGTGCCAGCAGTAGGGACAGGGGAACTGGAAACACCATATATTTT.

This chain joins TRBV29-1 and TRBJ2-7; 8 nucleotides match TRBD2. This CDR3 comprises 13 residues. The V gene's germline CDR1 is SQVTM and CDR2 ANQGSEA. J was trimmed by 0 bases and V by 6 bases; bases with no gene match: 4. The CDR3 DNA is TGCAGCGTCCGTAGCGGGGACTCCTACGAGCAGTACTTC. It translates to CSVRSGDSYEQYF.